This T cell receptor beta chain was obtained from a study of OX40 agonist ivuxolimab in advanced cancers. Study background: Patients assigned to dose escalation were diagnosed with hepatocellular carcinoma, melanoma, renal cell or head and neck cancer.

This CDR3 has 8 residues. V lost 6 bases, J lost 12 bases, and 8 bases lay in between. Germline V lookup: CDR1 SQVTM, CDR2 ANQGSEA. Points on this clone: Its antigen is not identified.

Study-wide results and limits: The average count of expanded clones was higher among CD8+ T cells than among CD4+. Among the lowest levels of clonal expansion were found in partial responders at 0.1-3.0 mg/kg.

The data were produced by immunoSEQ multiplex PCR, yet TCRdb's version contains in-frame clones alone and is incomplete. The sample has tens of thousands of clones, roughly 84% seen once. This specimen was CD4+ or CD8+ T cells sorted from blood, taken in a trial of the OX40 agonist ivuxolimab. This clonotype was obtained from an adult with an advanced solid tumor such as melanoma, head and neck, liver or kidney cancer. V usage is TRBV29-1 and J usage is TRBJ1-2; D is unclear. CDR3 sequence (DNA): TGCAGCGTAAGAGACGACACCTTC. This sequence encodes CSVRDDTF.